A single TCR beta chain is shown here with its context. Its antigen is still unknown. This sample was included in a study of cytomegalovirus exposure and HLA in healthy donors. Primers: 60 Vbeta forward and 13 Jbeta reverse. Method: immunoSEQ multiplex PCR; TCRdb's copy keeps in-frame clones and lacks some. The table lists 110,000 to 150,000 clones, 75% to 80% of them singletons. The study's findings and limits: It was shown in a later analysis that HLA-associated TCR beta chains were more clonally expanded than other, equally common chains. Some public TCRs appeared in many individuals, while most sequences were rare.

The sample consisted of PBMCs. The clonotype originates from a male donor in good health and CMV-seronegative.

The CDR3 here is CASSVDSSSPLHF. In DNA form, the CDR3 reads TGTGCCAGCAGTGTGGACAGCTCCTCACCCCTCCACTTT. The rearrangement joins TRBV6-1 to TRBJ1-6; D may be TRBD1 (6 bases). The V gene lost 4 bases and the J gene lost 10 bases, with 11 bases spanning the gap. The CDR3 runs to 13 residues. From germline, CDR1 is MNHNS and CDR2 SASEGT.